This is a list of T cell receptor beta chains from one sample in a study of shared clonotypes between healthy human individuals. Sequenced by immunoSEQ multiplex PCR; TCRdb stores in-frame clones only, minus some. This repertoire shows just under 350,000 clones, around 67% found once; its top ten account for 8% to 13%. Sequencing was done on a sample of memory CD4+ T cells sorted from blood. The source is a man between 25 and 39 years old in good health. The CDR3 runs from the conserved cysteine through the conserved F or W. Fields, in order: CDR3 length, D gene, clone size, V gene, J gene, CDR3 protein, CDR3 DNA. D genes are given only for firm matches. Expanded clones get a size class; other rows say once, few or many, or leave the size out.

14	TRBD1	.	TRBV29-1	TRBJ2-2	CSVAVGGGTGELFF	TGCAGCGTTGCTGTAGGGGGCGGGACCGGGGAGCTGTTTTTT
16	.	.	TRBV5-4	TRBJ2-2	CASSFDWRAGTGELFF	TGTGCCAGCAGCTTCGACTGGAGGGCTGGCACCGGGGAGCTGTTTTTT
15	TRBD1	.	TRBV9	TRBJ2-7	CASSATGGGFGEQYF	TGTGCCAGCAGCGCAACAGGGGGCGGATTTGGAGAGCAGTACTTC
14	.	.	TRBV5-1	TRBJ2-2	CASSLVDNTGELFF	TGCGCCAGCAGCTTGGTCGATAACACCGGGGAGCTGTTTTTT
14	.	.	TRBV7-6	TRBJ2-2	CASSVVGSTGELFF	TGTGCCAGCAGTGTGGTGGGTTCCACCGGGGAGCTGTTTTTT
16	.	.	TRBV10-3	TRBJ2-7	CAISGATARSSYEQYF	TGTGCCATCAGTGGAGCGACGGCCAGGAGCTCCTACGAGCAGTACTTC
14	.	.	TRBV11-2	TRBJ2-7	CASSLVGRLYEQYF	TGTGCCAGCAGCTTAGTAGGGAGACTTTACGAGCAGTACTTC
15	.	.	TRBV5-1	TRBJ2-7	CASNPGKILTYEQYF	TGCGCCAGCAACCCGGGGAAGATCTTAACCTACGAGCAGTACTTC
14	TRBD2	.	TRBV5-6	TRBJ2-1	CASSPGLAPMTQFF	TGTGCCAGCAGCCCGGGACTAGCGCCAATGACGCAGTTCTTC
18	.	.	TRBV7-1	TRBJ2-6	CASSTRLRGQSRANVLTF	TGTGCCAGCAGCACGAGATTACGAGGACAAAGTCGGGCCAACGTCCTGACTTTC
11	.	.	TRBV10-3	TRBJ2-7	CAISDYYEQYF	TGTGCCATCAGTGACTACTACGAGCAGTACTTC
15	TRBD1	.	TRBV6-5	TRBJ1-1	CASSLDYRGDTEAFF	TGTGCCAGCAGTTTAGATTACAGGGGTGACACTGAAGCTTTCTTT
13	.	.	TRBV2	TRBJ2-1	CARTGSSYNEQFF	TGTGCCAGGACTGGCAGCTCCTACAATGAGCAGTTCTTC
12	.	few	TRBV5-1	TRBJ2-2	CASSFNTGELFF	TGCGCCAGCAGCTTCAACACCGGGGAGCTGTTTTTT
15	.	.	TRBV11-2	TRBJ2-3	CASSLGRAAADTQYF	TGTGCCAGCAGCTTAGGAAGGGCAGCGGCCGATACGCAGTATTTT
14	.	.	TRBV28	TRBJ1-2	CASSSPGTYYGYTF	TGTGCCAGCAGTTCGCCAGGAACCTACTATGGCTACACCTTC
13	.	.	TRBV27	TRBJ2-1	CASSPRPHNEQFF	TGTGCCAGCAGTCCGCGGCCGCACAATGAGCAGTTCTTC
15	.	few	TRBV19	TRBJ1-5	CASSIGSGEGQPQHF	TGTGCCAGTAGTATTGGATCAGGGGAGGGTCAGCCCCAGCATTTT
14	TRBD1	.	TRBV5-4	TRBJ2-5	CASSTDRGQETQYF	TGTGCCAGCAGCACCGACAGGGGTCAAGAGACCCAGTACTTC
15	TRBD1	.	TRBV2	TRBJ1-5	CASTRWGQGNQPQHF	TGTGCCAGCACACGGTGGGGACAGGGTAATCAGCCCCAGCATTTT
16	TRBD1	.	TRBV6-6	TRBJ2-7	CASSYSPGTGRHEQYF	TGTGCCAGCAGTTACTCCCCCGGGACAGGGCGCCACGAGCAGTACTTC
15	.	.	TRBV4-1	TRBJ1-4	CASSQVGTPNEKLFF	TGCGCCAGCAGCCAAGTAGGGACACCTAATGAAAAACTGTTTTTT
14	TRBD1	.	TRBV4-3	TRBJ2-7	CASSHGTGATEQYF	TGCGCCAGCAGCCATGGGACAGGGGCTACCGAGCAGTACTTC